Listed here are 5 T cell receptor beta chains from one sample, sequenced in a study of cytomegalovirus exposure and HLA in healthy donors. Primers: 60 Vbeta forward and 13 Jbeta reverse. Assay used: immunoSEQ multiplex PCR; TCRdb lists only in-frame clones, some missing. The sample carries about 120,000 clones, over 9.5% recorded once. Specimen: PBMCs. These receptors originate from a young woman in good health and CMV-seropositive.

The chain uses TRBV18 and TRBJ2-2; D is uncertain. The V and J ends lost 3 bases and 7 bases respectively, with 15 bases between them. The CDR3 has 15 residues. Looked up from germline, CDR1 is KGHSH and CDR2 is LQKENI. The CDR3 here is CASSPRQDANGELFF. CDR3 nucleotide sequence: TGTGCCAGCTCACCCCGGCAGGATGCCAACGGGGAGCTGTTTTTT. The complete variable domain, with remaining parts taken from reference TRBV18 and TRBJ2-2, reads NAGVMQNPRHLVRRRGQEARLRCSPMKGHSHVYWYRQLPEEGLKFMVYLQKENIIDESGMPKERFSAEFPKEGPSILRIQQVVRGDSAAYFCASSPRQDANGELFFGEGSRLTVL.

This clone was seen a handful of times. The rearrangement links TRBV27 to TRBJ1-1; TRBD1 aligns across 7 bases. This CDR3 has 14 residues. V lost 6 bases, J lost 2 bases, and 6 bases stayed unmatched. CDR1 is MNHEY and CDR2 is SMNVEV in the germline V gene (reference sequence). This CDR3 is CASSSGQTNTEAFF. DNA of the CDR3: TGTGCCAGCAGCTCGGGACAGACAAACACTGAAGCTTTCTTT.

Notes on this clone: The sample has other DNA sequences that encode this CDR3 too. V gene TRBV5-4 combines with J gene TRBJ2-7; D not certain. Trimming cost V 1 base and J 0 bases, with 8 bases left between them. The CDR3 consists of 14 residues. CDR1 SGHNT and CDR2 YYREEE come from the germline V gene (reference sequence). For the CDR3, the DNA is TGTGCCAGCAGCTTGTATGTTAGCTCCTACGAGCAGTACTTC. Its translation: CASSLYVSSYEQYF.

This clone turned up a few times. This sample includes further DNA sequences coding for the same CDR3. The chain has TRBV6-1 and TRBJ2-7; 9 nucleotides agree with TRBD1. Germline CDR1 MNHNS, CDR2 SASEGT. Germline trimming cut 11 bases from V and 7 bases from J; bases unmatched to any gene: 12. CDR3 length equals 13 residues. As DNA, the CDR3 is TGTGCCGGTCGGGACAGGGAATCAGGGGAGCAGTACTTC. This sequence encodes CAGRDRESGEQYF.

This clone was observed a single time. J is TRBJ1-2 and V is TRBV28; D is ambiguous. The CDR3 has 16 residues. CDR1 and CDR2 (germline): MDHEN, SYDVKM. The V gene lost 7 bases and the J gene lost 12 bases, with 30 bases spanning the gap. The CDR3 spells CASTPTRGMTEALDTF. Here the CDR3 DNA reads TGTGCCAGCACTCCCACCCGGGGAATGACGGAGGCCCTCGACACCTTC.